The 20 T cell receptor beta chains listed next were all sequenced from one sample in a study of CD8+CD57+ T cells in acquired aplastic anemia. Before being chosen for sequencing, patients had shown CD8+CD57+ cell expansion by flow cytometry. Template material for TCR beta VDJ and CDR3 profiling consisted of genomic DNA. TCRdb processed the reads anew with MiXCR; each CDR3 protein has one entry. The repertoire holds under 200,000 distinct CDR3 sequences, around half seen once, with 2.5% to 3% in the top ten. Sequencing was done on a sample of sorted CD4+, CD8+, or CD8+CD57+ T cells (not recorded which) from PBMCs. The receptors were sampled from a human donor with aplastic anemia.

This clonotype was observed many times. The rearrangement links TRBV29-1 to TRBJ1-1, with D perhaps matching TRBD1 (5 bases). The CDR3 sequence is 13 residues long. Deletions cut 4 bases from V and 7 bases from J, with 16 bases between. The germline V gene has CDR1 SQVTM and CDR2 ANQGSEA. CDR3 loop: CSVGGGVLIEAFF. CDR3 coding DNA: TGCAGCGTTGGGGGGGGAGTCTTAATTGAAGCTTTCTTT.

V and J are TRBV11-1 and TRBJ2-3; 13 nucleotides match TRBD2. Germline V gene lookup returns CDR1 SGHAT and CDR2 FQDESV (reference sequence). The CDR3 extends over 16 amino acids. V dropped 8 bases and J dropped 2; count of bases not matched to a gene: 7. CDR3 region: CASAMGLAGLTDTQYF. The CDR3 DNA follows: TGTGCCAGCGCCATGGGACTAGCGGGGCTCACAGATACGCAGTATTTT. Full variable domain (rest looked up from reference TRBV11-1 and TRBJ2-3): EAEVAQSPRYKITEKSQAVAFWCDPISGHATLYWYRQILGQGPELLVQFQDESVVDDSQLPKDRFSAERLKGVDSTLKIQPAELGDSAMYLCASAMGLAGLTDTQYFGPGTRLTVL.

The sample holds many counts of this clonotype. DNA of the CDR3: TGCGCCAGCAGTTTTAATACCGGGACTAACACTGAAGCTTTCTTT. Residues: CASSFNTGTNTEAFF. The chain combines TRBV5-1 with TRBJ1-1; maybe TRBD1 (5 bases). Germline loops: CDR1 SGHRS, CDR2 YFSETQ. Trimming shortened V by 5 bases and J by 2 bases, and 16 bases separated the two germline ends. The CDR3 has 15 residues.

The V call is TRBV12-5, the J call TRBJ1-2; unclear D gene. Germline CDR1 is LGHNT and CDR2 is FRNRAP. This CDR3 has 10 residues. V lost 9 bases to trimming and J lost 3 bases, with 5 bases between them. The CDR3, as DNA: TGTGCTAGCTGGGACTATGGCTACACCTTC. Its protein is CASWDYGYTF.

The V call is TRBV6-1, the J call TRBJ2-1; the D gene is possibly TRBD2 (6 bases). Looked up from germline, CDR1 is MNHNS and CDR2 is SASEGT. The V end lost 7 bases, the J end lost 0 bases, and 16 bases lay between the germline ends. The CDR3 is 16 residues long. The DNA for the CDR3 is TGTGCCAGCACCCAAGGCGGGACCAGCTCCTACAATGAGCAGTTCTTC. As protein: CASTQGGTSSYNEQFF.

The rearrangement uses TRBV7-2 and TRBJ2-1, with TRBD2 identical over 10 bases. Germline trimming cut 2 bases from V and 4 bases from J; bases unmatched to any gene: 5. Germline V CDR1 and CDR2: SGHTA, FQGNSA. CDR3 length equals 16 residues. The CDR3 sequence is CASSLRLAGVYNEQFF. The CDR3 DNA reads TGTGCCAGCAGCTTAAGGCTAGCGGGAGTATACAATGAGCAGTTCTTC.

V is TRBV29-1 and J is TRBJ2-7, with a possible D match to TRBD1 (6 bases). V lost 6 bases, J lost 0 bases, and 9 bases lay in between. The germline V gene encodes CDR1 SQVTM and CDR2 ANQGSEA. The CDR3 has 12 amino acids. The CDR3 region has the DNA TGCAGCGTAGCGGACAGCTCCTACGAGCAGTACTTC. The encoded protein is CSVADSSYEQYF.

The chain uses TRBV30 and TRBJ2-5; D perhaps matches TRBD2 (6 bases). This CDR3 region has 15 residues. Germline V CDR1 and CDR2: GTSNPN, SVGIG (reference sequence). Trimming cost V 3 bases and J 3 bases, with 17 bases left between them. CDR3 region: CAWRGGSERKETQYF. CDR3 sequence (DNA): TGTGCCTGGAGGGGGGGTAGCGAAAGAAAAGAGACCCAGTACTTC.

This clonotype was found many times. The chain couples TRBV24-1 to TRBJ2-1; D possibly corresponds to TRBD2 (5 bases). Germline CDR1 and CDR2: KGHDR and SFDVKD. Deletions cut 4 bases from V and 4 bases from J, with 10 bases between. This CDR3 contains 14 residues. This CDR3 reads CATSDPGLYNEQFF. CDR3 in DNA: TGTGCCACCAGTGACCCCGGACTTTACAATGAGCAGTTCTTC.

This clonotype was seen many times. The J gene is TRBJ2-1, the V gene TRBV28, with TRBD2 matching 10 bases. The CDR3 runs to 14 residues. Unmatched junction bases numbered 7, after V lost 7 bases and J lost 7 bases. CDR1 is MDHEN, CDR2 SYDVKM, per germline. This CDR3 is CASTLAGGRNEQFF. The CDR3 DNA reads TGTGCCAGCACCTTAGCGGGAGGCAGGAATGAGCAGTTCTTC. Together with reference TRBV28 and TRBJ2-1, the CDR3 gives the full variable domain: DVKVTQSSRYLVKRTGEKVFLECVQDMDHENMFWYRQDPGLGLRLIYFSYDVKMKEKGDIPEGYSVSREKKERFSLILESASTNQTSMYLCASTLAGGRNEQFFGPGTRLTVL.

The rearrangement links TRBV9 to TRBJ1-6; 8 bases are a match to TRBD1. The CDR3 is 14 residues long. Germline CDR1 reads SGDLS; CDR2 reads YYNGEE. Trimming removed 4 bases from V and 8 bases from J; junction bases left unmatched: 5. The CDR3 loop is CASSFGTGDSPLHF. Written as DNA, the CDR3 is TGTGCCAGCAGCTTCGGGACAGGTGATTCACCCCTCCACTTT.

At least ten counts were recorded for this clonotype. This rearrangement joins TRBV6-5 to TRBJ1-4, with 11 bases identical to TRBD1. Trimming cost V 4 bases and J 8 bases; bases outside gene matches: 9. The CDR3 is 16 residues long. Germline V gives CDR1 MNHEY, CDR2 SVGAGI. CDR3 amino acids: CASSFRGQGVGEKLFF. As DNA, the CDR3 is TGTGCCAGCAGTTTCCGGGGACAGGGGGTTGGAGAAAAACTGTTTTTT.

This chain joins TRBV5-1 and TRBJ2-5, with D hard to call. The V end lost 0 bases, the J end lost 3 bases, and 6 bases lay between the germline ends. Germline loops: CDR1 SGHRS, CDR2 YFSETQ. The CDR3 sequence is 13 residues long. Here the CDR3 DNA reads TGCGCCAGCAGCTTGGACGGAAAAGAGACCCAGTACTTC. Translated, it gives CASSLDGKETQYF.

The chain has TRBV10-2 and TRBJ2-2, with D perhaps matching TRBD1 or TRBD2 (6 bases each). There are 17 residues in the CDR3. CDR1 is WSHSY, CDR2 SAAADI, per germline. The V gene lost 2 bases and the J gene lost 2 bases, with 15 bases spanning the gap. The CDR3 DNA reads TGCGCCAGCAGTGAGCGGGGGACACCGAATAACACCGGGGAGCTGTTTTTT. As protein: CASSERGTPNNTGELFF.

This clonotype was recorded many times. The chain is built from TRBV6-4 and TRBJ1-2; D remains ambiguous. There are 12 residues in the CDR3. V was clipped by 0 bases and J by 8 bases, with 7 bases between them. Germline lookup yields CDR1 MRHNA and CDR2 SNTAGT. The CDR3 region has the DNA TGTGCCAGCAGTGACTCGAATGGCGGCTACACCTTC. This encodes CASSDSNGGYTF.

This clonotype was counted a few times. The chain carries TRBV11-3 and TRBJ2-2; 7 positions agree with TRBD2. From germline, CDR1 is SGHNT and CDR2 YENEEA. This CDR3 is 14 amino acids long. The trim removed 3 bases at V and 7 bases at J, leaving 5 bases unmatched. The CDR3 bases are TGTGCCAGCAGCTTTTTTGGGACTATCGGGGAGCTGTTTTTT. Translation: CASSFFGTIGELFF. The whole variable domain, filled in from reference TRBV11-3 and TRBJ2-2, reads EAGVVQSPRYKIIEKKQPVAFWCNPISGHNTLYWYLQNLGQGPELLIRYENEEAVDDSQLPKDRFSAERLKGVDSTLKIQPAELGDSAVYLCASSFFGTIGELFFGEGSRLTVL.

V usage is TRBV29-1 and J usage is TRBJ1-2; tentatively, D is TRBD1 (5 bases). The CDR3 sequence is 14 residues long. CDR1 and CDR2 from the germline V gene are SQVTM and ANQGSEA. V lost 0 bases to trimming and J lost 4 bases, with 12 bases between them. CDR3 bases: TGCAGCGTTGAAGATCAGGGCGCAGGCTATGGCTACACCTTC. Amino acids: CSVEDQGAGYGYTF. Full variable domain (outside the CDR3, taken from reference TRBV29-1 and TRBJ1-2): SAVISQKPSRDICQRGTSLTIQCQVDSQVTMMFWYRQQPGQSLTLIATANQGSEATYESGFVIDKFPISRPNLTFSTLTVSNMSPEDSSIYLCSVEDQGAGYGYTFGSGTRLTVV.

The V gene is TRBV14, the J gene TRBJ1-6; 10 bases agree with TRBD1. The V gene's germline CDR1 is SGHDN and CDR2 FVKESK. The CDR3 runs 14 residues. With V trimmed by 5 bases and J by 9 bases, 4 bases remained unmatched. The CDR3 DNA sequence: TGTGCCAGCAGCTTCGGGACAGGGGCTTCACCCCTCCACTTT. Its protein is CASSFGTGASPLHF.

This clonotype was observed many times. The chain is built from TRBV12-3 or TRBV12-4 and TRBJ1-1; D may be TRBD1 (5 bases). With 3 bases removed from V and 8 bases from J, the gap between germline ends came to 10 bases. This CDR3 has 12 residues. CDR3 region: CASSFSSGEAFF. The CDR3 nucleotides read TGTGCCAGCAGTTTCTCGTCAGGGGAAGCTTTCTTT.

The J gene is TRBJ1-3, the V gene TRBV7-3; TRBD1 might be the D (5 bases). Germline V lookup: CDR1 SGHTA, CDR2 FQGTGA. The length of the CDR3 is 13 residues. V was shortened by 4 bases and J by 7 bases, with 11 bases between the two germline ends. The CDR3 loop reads CASSSPGVNTIYF. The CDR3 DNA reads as TGTGCCAGCAGCTCACCGGGGGTGAACACCATATATTTT.